The entry that follows covers one T cell receptor (beta chain) sequence. Its cognate antigen is unknown. The primer mix had 60 Vbeta and 13 Jbeta primers. The assay was immunoSEQ multiplex PCR, and TCRdb's table has in-frame clones only and misses some. The table lists 75,000 to 80,000 clones, 78% of them singletons. Germline CDR1 is MNHEY and CDR2 is SVGAGI. The V segment lost 6 bases and the J segment 13 bases; nucleotides outside the gene matches: 9. The length of the CDR3 is 14 residues. The entry originates in a study of cytomegalovirus exposure and HLA in healthy donors. Turning to the study itself: Earlier, 100 million to 130 million unique TCR beta sequences were recovered from roughly 180 million T cells by an analysis.

General observations from the study: Most likely, a cluster of highly shared sequence variants arose as a sequencing artifact. Excluded: some indistinguishable V segments such as TRBV6-2 and TRBV6-3. A later look showed TCR association rates differing by HLA locus, highest for DRB1 and lowest for HLA-C.

The origin of this receptor is a woman aged 40 to 50 in good health and CMV-seropositive. This chain links TRBV6-5 with TRBJ1-6, with 10 positions matching TRBD1. The sequencing sample was made of PBMCs. CDR3 sequence: CASRMTGGPLPLHF. The CDR3 DNA is TGTGCCAGCAGGATGACAGGGGGCCCGTTGCCCCTCCACTTT.